This passage covers 32 T cell receptor beta chains from one sample sequenced in a study of blood T cells in healthy people across ages. A J-beta primer mix and a sample-barcoded 5' primer were used in a second PCR of about 7 to 12 cycles. TCRdb re-called the 5' RACE reads through MiXCR, storing one row per CDR3 protein. The sample carries approximately 800,000 distinct CDR3 sequences, roughly 50% recorded once. Sequencing was carried out using blood. These TCRs come from a man aged 25-45 years in good health.

The DNA of the CDR3 is TGTGCCAGCAGCTTCGCGGGAGGAGATACGCAGTATTTT. It yields the protein CASSFAGGDTQYF. The V call is TRBV7-2, the J call TRBJ2-3, with TRBD2 identical over 8 bases. With V trimmed by 3 bases and J by 5 bases, 1 base remained unmatched. The germline CDR1 and CDR2 sequences are SGHTA and FQGNSA. This CDR3 comprises 13 residues.

The chain has TRBV20-1 and TRBJ1-5, with TRBD1 matching over 7 bases. Germline loops: CDR1 DFQATT, CDR2 SNEGSKA (reference sequence). The CDR3 is 13 amino acids. V was pared by 5 bases and J by 4 bases, with 5 bases of the junction left unmatched. CDR3 DNA: TGCAGTGCTGTTTTGGACAGGAATCAGCCCCAGCATTTT. Translating gives CSAVLDRNQPQHF.

This chain joins TRBV6-1 and TRBJ2-6; 9 bases fit TRBD1. V was clipped by 6 bases and J by 2 bases; unmatched bases: 17. The CDR3 extends over 20 amino acids. Germline values: CDR1 MNHNS, CDR2 SASEGT. The chain's CDR3 is CASRPEIGTGSGAGANVLTF. In nucleotides, the CDR3 is TGTGCCAGCAGGCCAGAGATCGGGACAGGGAGCGGCGCTGGGGCCAACGTCCTGACTTTC.

The rearrangement links TRBV9 to TRBJ2-3; TRBD2 matches at 8 bases. The trim removed 2 bases at V and 0 bases at J, leaving 5 bases unmatched. The CDR3 consists of 16 residues. Germline V gives CDR1 SGDLS, CDR2 YYNGEE. The chain's CDR3 is CASSVGPSGSTDTQYF. The CDR3 DNA reads as TGTGCCAGCAGCGTCGGTCCTAGCGGGAGCACAGATACGCAGTATTTT.

The genes are TRBV4-3 and TRBJ1-4; the D gene is possibly TRBD1 (5 bases). V shed 5 bases and J shed 1 base, with 17 bases lying between them. The CDR3 is 17 amino acids. Germline V gene sequence: CDR1 LGHNA, CDR2 YSLEER. The CDR3 sequence: CASSNQMGRGTNEKLFF. CDR3 DNA: TGCGCCAGCAGCAACCAAATGGGGAGGGGAACTAATGAAAAACTGTTTTTT.

The chain carries TRBV2 and TRBJ2-5, with D unclear. The end of the DNA fits TRBJ2-7 better, so the J call may be wrong. The CDR3 is made up of 12 amino acids. Germline CDR1 is SNHLY and CDR2 is FYNNEI. As DNA, the CDR3 is TGTGCCAGCAGTGGGGATCAGGCCGAGCAGTACTTC. This encodes CASSGDQAEQYF.

V gene TRBV21-1 combines with J gene TRBJ1-2; the D call TRBD1 from the table was never checked on the DNA. TRBV21-1 is a pseudogene. The CDR3 is made up of 14 amino acids. CDR3 sequence (DNA): TGTGCCAGCAGCAAACCCACAGGGGACTATGGCTACACCTTC. This sequence encodes CASSKPTGDYGYTF.

J is TRBJ2-1 and V is TRBV29-1, with 11 bases that match TRBD2. The J call may be in error: the DNA end matches TRBJ2-7 better. In germline, CDR1 is SQVTM, CDR2 ANQGSEA. This CDR3 comprises 16 residues. The CDR3 DNA reads as TGCAGCGGTCGTAGCGGGAGGGCCCTACCCTACAATGAGCAGTACTTC. It specifies CSGRSGRALPYNEQYF.

The rearrangement links TRBV6-2 or TRBV6-3 to TRBJ2-1; tentatively, D is TRBD2 (5 bases). The J call may be mistaken, given a closer DNA end match to TRBJ2-7. Germline CDR1 reads MNHEY; CDR2 reads SVGEGT. The CDR3 has 13 amino acids. The CDR3 DNA reads as TGTGCCAGCCAGCGGAGCTCCTACAATGAGCAGTACTTC. Protein product: CASQRSSYNEQYF.

This chain joins TRBV9 and TRBJ2-5; D not resolved. Germline assignment: CDR1 SGDLS and CDR2 YYNGEE. CDR3 size: 14 residues. Trimming pared 0 bases from V and 0 bases from J, leaving 6 bases between. CDR3 sequence (DNA): TGTGCCAGCAGCGTAGAGAGTTACCAAGAGACCCAGTACTTC. Translating it yields CASSVESYQETQYF. Variable domain in full (rest from reference TRBV9 and TRBJ2-5): DSGVTQTPKHLITATGQRVTLRCSPRSGDLSVYWYQQSLDQGLQFLIQYYNGEERAKGNILERFSAQQFPDLHSELNLSSLELGDSALYFCASSVESYQETQYFGPGTRLLVL.

This clonotype appeared a few times. The V and J genes are TRBV9 and TRBJ2-3, with no clear D. CDR1 and CDR2 (germline): SGDLS, YYNGEE. V shed 4 bases and J shed 6 bases, with 15 bases lying between them. The CDR3 runs 14 residues. The CDR3 here is CASSPRPAADTQYF. In nucleotides, the CDR3 is TGTGCCAGCAGCCCACGACCTGCGGCGGATACGCAGTATTTT.

The V and J genes are TRBV28 and TRBJ2-3; D is unresolved. Trimming removed 6 bases from V and 2 bases from J, with 9 bases in between. The CDR3 runs to 13 residues. Germline assignment: CDR1 MDHEN and CDR2 SYDVKM. This CDR3 reads CASSVQSTDTQYF. The CDR3, as DNA: TGTGCCAGCAGCGTTCAGTCCACAGATACGCAGTATTTT.

The V call is TRBV5-1, the J call TRBJ1-2; D unclear. CDR1 is SGHRS, CDR2 YFSETQ, per germline. V shed 4 bases and J shed 8 bases, with 15 bases lying between them. The CDR3 contains 13 residues. The CDR3 DNA is TGCGCCAGCAGCGACCAAGGTGGCGCAGGCTACACCTTC. Translated, it gives CASSDQGGAGYTF.

This clonotype was counted between two and nine times. The chain uses TRBV11-2 and TRBJ2-1; D possibly matches TRBD1 or TRBD2 (6 bases each). The length of the CDR3 is 15 residues. The V gene's germline CDR1 is SGHAT and CDR2 FQNNGV. Trimming pared 3 bases from V and 9 bases from J, leaving 18 bases between. The CDR3 coding sequence is TGTGCCAGCAGCTTCCAACCGGGAGAGGGGGGTGAGCAGTTCTTC. Translated: CASSFQPGEGGEQFF.

As to this clonotype: The junction does not match germline at one end; this may be a read error. The gene calls are TRBV7-2 and TRBJ2-5; D uncertain. Germline CDR1 reads SGHTA; CDR2 reads FQGNSA. The CDR3 is made up of 13 amino acids. CDR3 DNA sequence: TGTGCCAGCAGCTTACGGGCCCAAGGGACCCAGTACTTC. Amino acids: CASSLRAQGTQYF.

This clonotype was detected only a few times. This sequence joins TRBV7-2 and TRBJ2-3; 13 nucleotides match TRBD2. V dropped 5 bases and J dropped 4; count of bases not matched to a gene: 9. Germline V lookup: CDR1 SGHTA, CDR2 FQGNSA. There are 17 residues in the CDR3. CDR3 nucleotide sequence: TGTGCCAGCAGCATACTAGCGGGAGGGCCTGTGGCAGATACGCAGTATTTT. This encodes CASSILAGGPVADTQYF.

CDR3 residues: CASGTGLITEAFF. In nucleotides, the CDR3 is TGTGCTAGTGGAACAGGGTTAATCACTGAAGCTTTCTTT. The V call is TRBV12-5, the J call TRBJ1-1, with a possible D match to TRBD1 (6 bases). CDR1 and CDR2 from the germline V gene are LGHNT and FRNRAP. V was shortened by 6 bases and J by 4 bases, with 12 bases between the two germline ends. CDR3 length equals 13 residues. The whole variable domain, filled in from reference TRBV12-5 and TRBJ1-1, reads DARVTQTPRHKVTEMGQEVTMRCQPILGHNTVFWYRQTMMQGLELLAYFRNRAPLDDSGMPKDRFSAEMPDATLATLKIQPSEPRDSAVYFCASGTGLITEAFFGQGTRLTVV.

The V and J genes are TRBV20-1 and TRBJ1-5; 7 positions agree with TRBD1. The CDR3 sequence is 16 residues long. Germline CDR1 and CDR2: DFQATT and SNEGSKA (reference sequence). V lost 0 bases and J lost 7; bases outside the gene matches: 12. The CDR3 DNA reads as TGCAGTGCTAGAGACAGGGGGGCTGGAACTTTCCAGCCCCAGCATTTT. It specifies CSARDRGAGTFQPQHF.

The chain employs TRBV28 and TRBJ2-1; 7 bases align to TRBD2. Germline V lookup: CDR1 MDHEN, CDR2 SYDVKM. This CDR3 region has 16 residues. Trimming removed 3 bases from V and 6 bases from J; junction bases left unmatched: 11. CDR3 nucleotides: TGTGCCAGCAGTTTCTTCGGCCCAGCGGGACTCAATGAGCAGTTCTTC. Translated, it gives CASSFFGPAGLNEQFF.

The chain links TRBV7-3 to TRBJ1-1; D ambiguous. Germline CDR1 SGHTA, CDR2 FQGTGA. CDR3 length: 13 amino acids. The V end lost 5 bases, the J end lost 2 bases, and 9 bases lay between the germline ends. The CDR3 nucleotides are TGTGCCAGCAGCCCAGTAAAAAACACTGAAGCTTTCTTT. It codes for CASSPVKNTEAFF.

The V gene is TRBV7-9, the J gene TRBJ2-1; 7 bases match TRBD2. This CDR3 has 15 residues. Germline V gives CDR1 SEHNR, CDR2 FQNEAQ (reference sequence). Trimming removed 3 bases from V and 8 bases from J; junction bases left unmatched: 10. CDR3 loop: CASSFGGRAGDEQFF. CDR3 nucleotides: TGTGCCAGCAGCTTCGGGGGGAGGGCCGGTGATGAGCAGTTCTTC.

This clonotype was seen a few times. V gene TRBV6-1 combines with J gene TRBJ1-2; D is uncertain. The germline V and J ends were trimmed by 4 bases and 2 bases, with 14 bases remaining between them. There are 15 residues in the CDR3. CDR1 and CDR2 from the germline V gene are MNHNS and SASEGT. This chain's CDR3 is CASSAAQALNYGYTF. The DNA of the CDR3 is TGTGCCAGCAGTGCTGCGCAGGCTCTCAACTATGGCTACACCTTC.

This CDR3 is CASMGLSTETQYF. The CDR3 DNA is TGTGCCAGCATGGGACTATCGACAGAGACCCAGTACTTC. V and J are TRBV28 and TRBJ2-7; 7 bases fit TRBD2. The tail of the sequence fits TRBJ2-5 better, so the J call may be wrong. Germline loops: CDR1 MDHEN, CDR2 SYDVKM. This CDR3 has 13 amino acids.

In its sample, this clonotype was seen once. The chain recombines TRBV28 with TRBJ2-5, with 7 bases fitting TRBD1. J was trimmed by 5 bases and V by 6 bases; bases with no gene match: 15. This CDR3 has 16 amino acids. CDR1 MDHEN and CDR2 SYDVKM come from the germline V gene. CDR3: CASRVWRTGKGETQYF. The CDR3 DNA follows: TGTGCCAGCAGAGTTTGGAGGACAGGAAAAGGGGAGACCCAGTACTTC.

V is TRBV4-1 and J is TRBJ1-6; D call uncertain. Trimming shortened V by 2 bases and J by 7 bases, and 9 bases separated the two germline ends. The CDR3 covers 14 residues. Germline CDR1 is MGHRA and CDR2 is YSYEKL. The CDR3 reads CASSQTDQNSPLHF. The CDR3 DNA is TGCGCCAGCAGCCAAACAGATCAAAATTCACCCCTCCACTTT.

This chain joins TRBV14 and TRBJ1-2; D is unclear. The V and J ends lost 1 base and 2 bases respectively, with 14 bases between them. This CDR3 region has 16 residues. CDR1 is SGHDN, CDR2 FVKESK, per germline. CDR3 loop: CASSQVMGMANYGYTF. The DNA for the CDR3 is TGTGCCAGCAGCCAAGTGATGGGGATGGCGAACTATGGCTACACCTTC.

The CDR3 spells CASSQREAVGETQYF. The CDR3 region has the DNA TGCGCCAGCAGCCAAAGGGAGGCGGTAGGGGAGACCCAGTACTTC. This rearrangement joins TRBV4-1 to TRBJ2-5; a possible D gene is TRBD2 (6 bases). The germline CDR1 and CDR2 sequences are MGHRA and YSYEKL. Trimming removed 2 bases at V and 5 bases at J, with 15 bases between. This CDR3 has 15 residues.

The genes are TRBV11-2 and TRBJ1-1, with TRBD1 as a possible D gene (5 bases). Germline V CDR1 and CDR2: SGHAT, FQNNGV. V was cut by 5 bases and J by 2 bases, with 15 bases left in between. CDR3 length equals 15 residues. The CDR3 sequence is CASSPPGTSNTEAFF. For the CDR3, the DNA is TGTGCCAGCAGCCCTCCCGGGACGTCCAACACTGAAGCTTTCTTT.

The rearrangement joins TRBV2 to TRBJ2-3; no clear D. CDR3 length equals 16 residues. V lost 6 bases and J 2 bases, leaving 18 bases between the germline ends. The germline V gene has CDR1 SNHLY and CDR2 FYNNEI. In nucleotides, the CDR3 is TGTGCCAGCAGCCGCACGACCATGGGATCCACAGATACGCAGTATTTT. This codes for CASSRTTMGSTDTQYF.

Concerning this clonotype: Given a much more abundant clone one base away, this may be a read error. The chain uses TRBV2 and TRBJ2-5; D possibly corresponds to TRBD2 (7 bases). Trimming stripped 4 bases from V and 4 bases from J, with 19 bases between. Germline V lookup: CDR1 SNHLY, CDR2 FYNNEI. CDR3 size: 16 residues. CDR3 in amino acids: CASSAGGRAVGETQYF. The DNA of the CDR3 is TGTGCCAGCAGTGCCGGGGGGCGCGCAGTGGGAGAGACCCAGTACTTC.

This clonotype was seen only a few times. The CDR3, as DNA: TGCGCCAGCAGCCATTTACCGGGACTAGCGGGATCTGGGGCCAACGTCCTGACTTTC. Protein product: CASSHLPGLAGSGANVLTF. The chain recombines TRBV4-3 with TRBJ2-6, with 13 bases fitting TRBD2. Germline values: CDR1 LGHNA, CDR2 YSLEER. The CDR3 is 19 residues long. After removal of 3 bases from V and 1 base from J, the junction contained 6 bases not matched to a gene.

This clonotype was observed once. The chain couples TRBV6-5 to TRBJ2-1, with TRBD2 matching over 12 bases. Per the germline V gene, CDR1 is MNHEY and CDR2 is SVGAGI. The CDR3 consists of 17 residues. The ends lost 3 bases at V and 7 bases at J; junction bases unmatched: 10. CDR3 nucleotides: TGTGCCAGCAGTTATGAGAGGGCTAGCGGGGGGGCGAATGAGCAGTTCTTC. As protein: CASSYERASGGANEQFF.